A single sample gave rise to the 22 T cell receptor beta chains below, sequenced in a study of T cell repertoires in cytomegalovirus infection. No antigens are known for them. TCRdb re-called the reads through MiXCR, storing one row per CDR3 protein. Among around 800,000 distinct CDR3 sequences listed, about 30% were seen once. Sequencing was performed on cultured CD8+ T cells from PBMCs, taken from culture after CMV antigen stimulation. All receptors come from a human donor in good health (CMV status not recorded). Some clones in this sample may be carry-over from other donors' samples.

V usage is TRBV10-3 and J usage is TRBJ2-2; no clear D gene. The CDR3 extends over 14 amino acids. The ends were cut back, 0 bases at V and 6 bases at J, with 8 bases in the middle. The germline V gene encodes CDR1 ENHRY and CDR2 SYGVKD. CDR3 DNA: TGTGCCATCAGTGAGTCGGGAATCTCCGGGGAGCTGTTTTTT. Its translation: CAISESGISGELFF.

This clonotype has only a few counts. The chain is built from TRBV6-4 and TRBJ2-3; 9 bases agree with TRBD2. This CDR3 has 15 residues. V dropped 3 bases and J dropped 2; count of bases not matched to a gene: 3. Looked up from germline, CDR1 is MRHNA and CDR2 is SNTAGT. CDR3 amino acids: CASSEGGGATDTQYF. The CDR3 region has the DNA TGTGCCAGCAGTGAGGGCGGGGGGGCCACAGATACGCAGTATTTT.

The genes are TRBV6-1 and TRBJ1-1; D ambiguous. Germline lookup yields CDR1 MNHNS and CDR2 SASEGT. V lost 6 bases to trimming and J lost 0 bases, with 14 bases between them. This CDR3 is built from 15 residues. Here the CDR3 DNA reads TGTGCCAGCAGAGGTGAGGCCCTTGTGAACACTGAAGCTTTCTTT. It yields the protein CASRGEALVNTEAFF.

This clonotype was detected only once. One junction end disagrees with the germline gene, perhaps due to a read error. The chain recombines TRBV7-2 with TRBJ1-6; D gene unclear. This CDR3 contains 16 residues. CDR1 is SGHTA and CDR2 is FQGNSA in the germline V gene. The CDR3 reads CANSLARGVWGSPLHF. The CDR3, as DNA: TGTGCCAACAGCTTAGCGCGTGGGGTGTGGGGTTCACCCCTTCACTTT.

The rearrangement joins TRBV5-6 to TRBJ1-3, with D possibly being TRBD1 (5 bases). V was cut by 6 bases and J by 2 bases, with 9 bases left in between. Germline lookup yields CDR1 SGHDT and CDR2 YYEEEE. This CDR3 has 13 residues. In nucleotides, the CDR3 is TGTGCCAGCACCTTCAGGGCTGGAAACACCATATATTTT. It yields the protein CASTFRAGNTIYF.

The chain recombines TRBV12-3 or TRBV12-4 with TRBJ2-7, with a tentative D call TRBD1 (6 bases). There are 14 residues in the CDR3. V shed 3 bases and J shed 2 bases, with 11 bases lying between them. For the CDR3, the DNA is TGTGCCAGCAGTTTCTCAGGGGTCCCCTACGAGCAGTACTTC. Translating gives CASSFSGVPYEQYF.

To note about this clonotype: One end of the junction does not line up with germline, which may come from a read error. This chain links TRBV7-6 with TRBJ2-1; D is tentatively TRBD1 or TRBD2 (5 bases each). The CDR3 consists of 15 residues. The germline V gene encodes CDR1 SGHVS and CDR2 FNYEAQ. The CDR3 nucleotides are TGTGCCAACAGCTTAGCCAGGGACCACTACAATGAGCAGTTCTTC. The encoded protein is CANSLARDHYNEQFF.

The chain is built from TRBV9 and TRBJ1-6; a possible D gene is TRBD1 (5 bases). Between the trimmed V and J ends, which lost 0 bases and 7 bases, there was a span of 11 bases. Germline CDR1 is SGDLS and CDR2 is YYNGEE. The CDR3 contains 15 residues. CDR3 in amino acids: CASSVGDSPNSPLHF. For the CDR3, the DNA is TGTGCCAGCAGCGTAGGAGACAGCCCCAATTCACCCCTCCACTTT.

This clonotype was recorded many times. DNA for the CDR3: TGTGCCAGCAGCTTAGGTGGGGACAGGGCGAAGACTGAAGCTTTCTTT. Protein sequence: CASSLGGDRAKTEAFF. The chain combines TRBV7-8 with TRBJ1-1, with 9 bases that match TRBD1. Germline CDR1 SGHVS, CDR2 FQNEAQ. V was pared by 1 base and J by 5 bases, with 8 bases of the junction left unmatched. CDR3 length: 16 residues.

In its sample, this clonotype was seen a few times. V and J are TRBV7-6 and TRBJ1-5; 9 nucleotides line up with TRBD1. Germline trimming cut 1 base from V and 4 bases from J; bases unmatched to any gene: 8. Germline V gene sequence: CDR1 SGHVS, CDR2 FNYEAQ. This CDR3 region has 17 residues. The CDR3 protein is CASSLEVGTGPNQPQHF. The CDR3 region has the DNA TGTGCCAGCAGCTTAGAGGTCGGGACAGGGCCTAATCAGCCCCAGCATTTT.

This clonotype was recorded a few times. The chain links TRBV27 to TRBJ2-4; D tentatively reads TRBD1 or TRBD2 (5 bases each). The CDR3 covers 17 residues. The germline V gene encodes CDR1 MNHEY and CDR2 SMNVEV (reference sequence). The germline V and J ends were trimmed by 5 bases and 1 base, with 18 bases remaining between them. CDR3: CASSPPGPGTAKNIQYF. For the CDR3, the DNA is TGTGCCAGCAGTCCACCGGGGCCGGGGACGGCCAAAAACATTCAGTACTTC.

V gene TRBV6-6 combines with J gene TRBJ2-3; 8 bases are a match to TRBD2. Trimming at V came to 2 bases and at J to 6 bases, leaving 16 bases not matched to a gene. The CDR3 runs to 18 residues. In germline, CDR1 is MNHNY, CDR2 SVGAGI (reference sequence). CDR3 sequence: CASSYPRKGTSPSDTQYF. The CDR3 DNA reads TGTGCCAGCAGTTACCCGCGGAAAGGGACTAGTCCTTCGGATACGCAGTATTTT.

This clonotype occurred a few times. CDR3 DNA: TGTGCCAGCAGCCCATTGGGACAGAGAAACTACGAGCAGTACGTC. Translated: CASSPLGQRNYEQYV. The chain combines TRBV7-9 with TRBJ2-7; 7 nucleotides agree with TRBD1. The CDR3 spans 15 residues. Germline assignment: CDR1 SEHNR and CDR2 FQNEAQ (reference sequence). The trim removed 5 bases at V and 3 bases at J, leaving 10 bases unmatched.

V is TRBV12-3 or TRBV12-4 and J is TRBJ2-7; D is unclear. The CDR3 sequence is 12 residues long. Between the trimmed V and J ends, which lost 8 bases and 4 bases, there was a span of 12 bases. In DNA, the CDR3 is TGTGCCAGCGCCTCTTTCAAGTACGAGCAGTACTTC. Its translation: CASASFKYEQYF.

This clonotype was found a few times. V gene TRBV27 combines with J gene TRBJ2-1; TRBD2 matches at 15 bases. V trimming: 6 bases; J trimming: 4 bases; junction bases outside the gene matches: 1. Germline values: CDR1 MNHEY, CDR2 SMNVEV (reference sequence). CDR3 length: 15 amino acids. The CDR3 region is CASRGLAGGYNEQFF. The CDR3, as DNA: TGTGCCAGCAGGGGACTAGCGGGGGGTTACAATGAGCAGTTCTTC.

This sequence joins TRBV9 and TRBJ2-7; 8 nucleotides match TRBD1. This CDR3 is built from 16 residues. The germline CDR1 and CDR2 sequences are SGDLS and YYNGEE. Trimming cost V 2 bases and J 3 bases; bases outside gene matches: 10. Written as DNA, the CDR3 is TGTGCCAGCAGCGTTTCTACGGGACAGGAGAACTACGAGCAGTACTTC. This encodes CASSVSTGQENYEQYF.

This clonotype appeared a few times. The chain recombines TRBV6-1 with TRBJ2-2; TRBD2 matches at 10 bases. The V and J ends lost 1 base and 0 bases, in that order; junction bases with no gene match: 8. CDR3 length equals 19 residues. CDR1 is MNHNS and CDR2 is SASEGT in the germline V gene. The CDR3 nucleotides read TGTGCCAGCAGTGAAGTCCCCGGTAGCGGGGGGTCGAACACCGGGGAGCTGTTTTTT. Amino acids: CASSEVPGSGGSNTGELFF.

As concerns this clonotype: One end of the junction varies from germline; a read error may be responsible. The genes are TRBV29-1 and TRBJ2-3; the match to TRBD2 covers 13 bases. This CDR3 region has 15 residues. Per germline, CDR1 SQVTM and CDR2 ANQGSEA. This CDR3 reads CSVEGTSGVPDTQYF. CDR3 nucleotides: TGCAGCGTAGAAGGGACTAGCGGGGTCCCAGATACGCAGTATTTT.

V gene TRBV7-9 combines with J gene TRBJ2-1; D is unresolved. Trimming stripped 1 base from V and 8 bases from J, with 9 bases between. This CDR3 is 13 amino acids long. Germline values: CDR1 SEHNR, CDR2 FQNEAQ (reference sequence). CDR3 DNA: TGTGCCAGCAGCTTAGTTCTGGGCCATGAGCAGTTCTTC. Translating gives CASSLVLGHEQFF.

This clonotype was detected ten times or more. The V and J genes are TRBV7-2 and TRBJ2-1; the match to TRBD2 covers 11 bases. After removal of 1 base from V and 5 bases from J, the junction contained 7 bases not matched to a gene. In germline, CDR1 is SGHTA, CDR2 FQGNSA. This CDR3 is 17 amino acids long. The CDR3: CASSLEWSSGGNNEQFF. CDR3 in DNA: TGTGCCAGCAGCTTAGAATGGTCTAGCGGGGGGAACAATGAGCAGTTCTTC. Combining the CDR3 with reference TRBV7-2 and TRBJ2-1 gives the whole variable domain GAGVSQSPSNKVTEKGKDVELRCDPISGHTALYWYRQSLGQGLEFLIYFQGNSAPDKSGLPSDRFSAERTGGSVSTLTIQRTQQEDSAVYLCASSLEWSSGGNNEQFFGPGTRLTVL.

Many counts were recorded for this clonotype. This sequence joins TRBV27 and TRBJ2-6; D not resolved. Trimming removed 8 bases at V and 1 base at J, with 6 bases between. Germline V gene sequence: CDR1 MNHEY, CDR2 SMNVEV (reference sequence). The CDR3 contains 13 residues. The CDR3 sequence is CASGLSGANVLTF. CDR3 DNA: TGTGCCAGCGGGCTATCTGGGGCCAACGTCCTGACTTTC.

This clonotype came up a few times. This sequence joins TRBV6-6 and TRBJ2-5; weak D call: TRBD2 (5 bases). Germline V gene lookup returns CDR1 MNHNY and CDR2 SVGAGI (reference sequence). The length of the CDR3 is 16 residues. Trimming removed 2 bases from V and 1 base from J, with 14 bases in between. CDR3 coding DNA: TGTGCCAGCAGTTACCTGGCGAGAGGGCCCCAAGAGACCCAGTACTTC. Encoded protein: CASSYLARGPQETQYF.